This T cell receptor beta chain was identified in a study of molecular identifiers for immune sequencing clone quantification. Overall study: Replicate runs used RNA from roughly 20,000 or 100,000 naive CD8 cells, which was split five ways into aliquots, and four of those aliquots were then sequenced. Study-wide findings and caveats: Under 1% of molecules in naive cells, but over 99% of effector molecules, belonged to clones above 20 RNA copies.

The CDR3 is 13 amino acids. From germline, CDR1 is DFQATT and CDR2 SNEGSKA (reference sequence). V was clipped by 0 bases and J by 3 bases, with 8 bases between them. With RNA at 10%, 30% or 50%, naive CD8 libraries came from around 20,000 to 990,000 sorted cells. TCRdb analysed the PCR reads with MiXCR anew, one entry per CDR3 protein. The sample records some 94,000 distinct CDR3 sequences, about 23% being singletons. A few counts support this clonotype. Its antigen remains unknown. The receptor comes from a human donor in good health. Some libraries in this study had Jurkat cell RNA spiked in. The chain employs TRBV20-1 and TRBJ1-2; D gene ambiguous. Sequenced: naive CD8+ T cells from blood, with Jurkat cell RNA spiked in. Subset here: FACS-sorted CD8+CD4-CCR7+CD45RA+ naive T cells. The CDR3 sequence is CSAREFEHYGYTF. The CDR3 DNA reads TGCAGTGCTAGAGAGTTCGAGCACTATGGCTACACCTTC.